Each of the 18 T cell receptor beta chains below was sequenced from the same sample in a study of T cell responses to AZD1222 COVID-19 vaccine. Clones were sequenced by immunoSEQ multiplex PCR, and TCRdb holds only the in-frame ones, with some missing. The sample has more than 80,000 clones, approximately 83% seen once; the top ten hold 12%. The starting material was peripheral blood, obtained 28 days after the second AZD1222 dose. All receptors come from an adult who received the AZD1222 COVID-19 vaccine.

The chain uses TRBV27 and TRBJ2-7; 9 nucleotides agree with TRBD2. After removal of 5 bases from V and 3 bases from J, the junction contained 5 bases not matched to a gene. The germline CDR1 and CDR2 sequences are MNHEY and SMNVEV (reference sequence). The CDR3 runs 14 residues. This CDR3 is CASSAGGVSYEQYF. CDR3 in DNA: TGTGCCAGCAGTGCGGGAGGGGTCAGCTACGAGCAGTACTTC.

The chain carries TRBV19 and TRBJ1-2; D gene ambiguous. The ends were cut back, 6 bases at V and 5 bases at J, with 22 bases in the middle. Germline-derived CDR1 and CDR2 are LNHDA and SQIVND (reference sequence). CDR3 length: 16 residues. The CDR3 DNA sequence: TGTGCCAGTAGGGGAAGTGACGGCAGCGCTGCGTATGGCTACACCTTC. As protein: CASRGSDGSAAYGYTF.

The chain combines TRBV20-1 with TRBJ1-1; the D gene is possibly TRBD1 (6 bases). This CDR3 has 11 amino acids. Trimming stripped 4 bases from V and 3 bases from J, with 6 bases between. Looked up from germline, CDR1 is DFQATT and CDR2 is SNEGSKA (reference sequence). The CDR3 region has the DNA TGCAGTGCTAAGGGGGACACTGAAGCTTTCTTT. It translates to CSAKGDTEAFF.

The chain links TRBV28 to TRBJ1-1; perhaps TRBD1 as D (5 bases). V gave up 2 bases and J gave up 2 bases, with 12 bases separating them. Looked up from germline, CDR1 is MDHEN and CDR2 is SYDVKM. There are 15 residues in the CDR3. Here the CDR3 reads CASSLRSQGNTEAFF. The DNA for the CDR3 is TGTGCCAGCAGTTTACGGTCTCAGGGTAACACTGAAGCTTTCTTT.

The gene calls are TRBV5-1 and TRBJ1-6; D is ambiguous. The germline V and J ends were trimmed by 2 bases and 0 bases, with 6 bases remaining between them. The CDR3 is 15 amino acids. From germline, CDR1 is SGHRS and CDR2 YFSETQ. CDR3 sequence: CASSLPSSYNSPLHF. In nucleotides, the CDR3 is TGCGCCAGCAGCTTACCTAGCTCCTATAATTCACCCCTCCACTTT.

The V and J genes are TRBV19 and TRBJ1-3; no clear D. This CDR3 contains 13 residues. V shed 4 bases and J shed 0 bases, with 4 bases lying between them. Germline lookup yields CDR1 LNHDA and CDR2 SQIVND (reference sequence). CDR3 coding DNA: TGTGCCAGTAGTACAGGCTCTGGAAACACCATATATTTT. This sequence encodes CASSTGSGNTIYF.

This clone was counted once. The chain recombines TRBV11-2 with TRBJ1-2; D not resolved. The CDR3 length is 13 residues. V lost 1 base to trimming and J lost 3 bases, with 6 bases between them. Germline CDR1 and CDR2: SGHAT and FQNNGV. The CDR3 nucleotides read TGTGCCAGCAGCTTAGGGGCGGACTATGGCTACACCTTC. This gives the protein CASSLGADYGYTF.

This clone was seen just once. This chain joins TRBV2 and TRBJ1-6; 8 nucleotides match TRBD1. The CDR3 extends over 13 amino acids. Germline CDR1 and CDR2: SNHLY and FYNNEI. After removal of 4 bases from V and 7 bases from J, the junction contained 0 bases not matched to a gene. The CDR3 coding sequence is TGTGCCAGCAGTGGACAGGGGAATTCACCCCTCCACTTT. Protein sequence: CASSGQGNSPLHF.

The gene calls are TRBV7-2 and TRBJ2-7; 8 bases line up with TRBD1. The CDR3 length is 15 residues. Losses at the gene ends were 5 bases for V and 0 bases for J; bases not matched to a gene: 6. Looked up from germline, CDR1 is SGHTA and CDR2 is FQGNSA. The CDR3 sequence: CASSQTGGSSYEQYF. As DNA, the CDR3 is TGTGCCAGCAGCCAAACAGGGGGTAGCTCCTACGAGCAGTACTTC.

V usage is TRBV9 and J usage is TRBJ2-3; D not certain. In germline, CDR1 is SGDLS, CDR2 YYNGEE. This CDR3 is built from 16 residues. The V end was cut by 1 base, the J end by 6 bases, with 18 bases between. The CDR3 protein is CASSVKRWDPPDTQYF. The CDR3 nucleotides are TGTGCCAGCAGCGTAAAGCGTTGGGATCCCCCGGATACGCAGTATTTT.

The rearrangement uses TRBV7-2 and TRBJ1-1; D not certain. The germline gives CDR1 SGHTA, CDR2 FQGNSA. Trimming pared 1 base from V and 8 bases from J, leaving 11 bases between. This CDR3 spans 13 amino acids. CDR3 sequence reads: CASSLGQPIEAFF. DNA of the CDR3: TGTGCCAGCAGCTTAGGGCAGCCCATCGAAGCTTTCTTT.

This clone was observed once. The chain combines TRBV5-4 with TRBJ1-6; 7 bases are a match to TRBD1. J lost 0 bases, V lost 3 bases, and 6 bases had no gene match. Germline V CDR1 and CDR2: SGHNT, YYREEE (reference sequence). The CDR3 contains 17 residues. The CDR3 DNA reads TGTGCCAGCAGCTCGGAGGGACAGAACTCCTATAATTCACCCCTCCACTTT. Its protein product is CASSSEGQNSYNSPLHF.

The chain carries TRBV5-8 and TRBJ1-3; D possibly corresponds to TRBD1 (6 bases). CDR3 size: 18 residues. Germline lookup yields CDR1 SGHTS and CDR2 YDEGEE. Trimming cost V 0 bases and J 0 bases, with 16 bases left between them. CDR3 loop: CASSLAEGGVFSGNTIYF. The CDR3 region has the DNA TGTGCCAGCAGCTTGGCAGAGGGGGGGGTCTTCTCTGGAAACACCATATATTTT.

This clone was seen many times. The J gene is TRBJ2-1, the V gene TRBV10-1; 7 positions match TRBD2. V trimming: 5 bases; J trimming: 9 bases; junction bases outside the gene matches: 10. This CDR3 has 14 amino acids. Germline V gene sequence: CDR1 WNHNN, CDR2 SYGVQD (reference sequence). CDR3 in DNA: TGCGCCAGCAGTCTTAGCGGGCCCGCAGGTGAGCAGTTCTTC. This codes for CASSLSGPAGEQFF.

This chain uses TRBV4-2 with TRBJ1-2; TRBD1 matches at 9 bases. V dropped 1 base and J dropped 8; count of bases not matched to a gene: 8. Germline V lookup: CDR1 LGHNA, CDR2 YNFKEQ. This CDR3 region has 15 residues. The CDR3 DNA reads TGTGCCAGCAGCCAAGTAGGAACAGGGGGCGACGGCTACACCTTC. As protein: CASSQVGTGGDGYTF.

V gene TRBV7-6 combines with J gene TRBJ1-6; D is unresolved. This CDR3 contains 17 residues. Germline V gives CDR1 SGHVS, CDR2 FNYEAQ. The germline V and J ends were trimmed by 5 bases and 0 bases, with 14 bases remaining between them. CDR3 residues: CASSAGAPSSYNSPLHF. The CDR3 coding sequence is TGTGCCAGCAGCGCGGGAGCCCCGAGCTCCTATAATTCACCCCTCCACTTT. The full variable domain, its missing parts supplied by reference TRBV7-6 and TRBJ1-6, is GAGVSQSPRYKVTKRGQDVALRCDPISGHVSLYWYRQALGQGPEFLTYFNYEAQQDKSGLPNDRFSAERPEGSISTLTIQRTEQRDSAMYRCASSAGAPSSYNSPLHFGNGTRLTVT.

The rearrangement links TRBV24-1 to TRBJ2-1, with 8 nucleotides matching TRBD2. The germline V gene encodes CDR1 KGHDR and CDR2 SFDVKD. CDR3 length equals 16 residues. The V and J ends lost 1 base and 8 bases, in that order; junction bases with no gene match: 9. The CDR3 DNA reads as TGTGCCACCAGTGATTTAGCGGGGGCGTGGGGTCATGAGCAGTTCTTC. As protein: CATSDLAGAWGHEQFF.

The rearrangement joins TRBV30 to TRBJ2-6; D call uncertain. This CDR3 has 15 amino acids. The V and J ends lost 2 bases and 3 bases respectively, with 11 bases between them. Germline values: CDR1 GTSNPN, CDR2 SVGIG (reference sequence). The CDR3 protein is CAWSFGGVGANVLTF. Here the CDR3 DNA reads TGTGCCTGGAGTTTCGGTGGGGTTGGGGCCAACGTCCTGACTTTC.